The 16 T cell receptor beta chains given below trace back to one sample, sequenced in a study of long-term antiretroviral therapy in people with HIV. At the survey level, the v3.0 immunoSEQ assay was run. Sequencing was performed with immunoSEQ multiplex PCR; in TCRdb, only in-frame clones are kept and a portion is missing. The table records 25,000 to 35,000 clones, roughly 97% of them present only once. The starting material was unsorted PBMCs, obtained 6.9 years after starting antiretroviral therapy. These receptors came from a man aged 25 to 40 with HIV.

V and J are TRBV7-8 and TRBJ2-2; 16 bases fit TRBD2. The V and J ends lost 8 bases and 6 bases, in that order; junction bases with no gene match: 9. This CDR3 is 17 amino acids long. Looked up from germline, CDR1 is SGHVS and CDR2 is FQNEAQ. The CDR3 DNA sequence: TGTGCCAGCCAAAATCTAGGGACTAGCGGGAGGGCCGGGGAGCTGTTTTTT. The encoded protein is CASQNLGTSGRAGELFF.

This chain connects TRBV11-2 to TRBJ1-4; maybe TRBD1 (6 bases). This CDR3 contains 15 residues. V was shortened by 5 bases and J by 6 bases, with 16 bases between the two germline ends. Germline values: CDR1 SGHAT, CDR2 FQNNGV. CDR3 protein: CASSRNRDLDEKLFF. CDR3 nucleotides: TGTGCCAGCAGCCGTAACAGGGATTTGGATGAAAAACTGTTTTTT.

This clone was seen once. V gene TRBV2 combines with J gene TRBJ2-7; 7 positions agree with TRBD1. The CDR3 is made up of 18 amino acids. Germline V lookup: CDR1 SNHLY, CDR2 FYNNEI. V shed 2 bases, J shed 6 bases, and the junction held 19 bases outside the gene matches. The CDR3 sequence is CASSERVHHRDRVVEQYF. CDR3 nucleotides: TGTGCCAGCAGTGAAAGGGTCCACCATCGAGACAGGGTGGTCGAGCAGTACTTC.

DNA of the CDR3: TGTGCCAGCAGCGTAGAAGCGGGGGGAGAAACCGGGGAGCTGTTTTTT. Its translation: CASSVEAGGETGELFF. The chain joins TRBV9 to TRBJ2-2, with 9 nucleotides matching TRBD2. J gave up 5 bases and V 0 bases, and 5 bases lay outside the gene matches. There are 16 residues in the CDR3. CDR1 is SGDLS, CDR2 YYNGEE, per germline.

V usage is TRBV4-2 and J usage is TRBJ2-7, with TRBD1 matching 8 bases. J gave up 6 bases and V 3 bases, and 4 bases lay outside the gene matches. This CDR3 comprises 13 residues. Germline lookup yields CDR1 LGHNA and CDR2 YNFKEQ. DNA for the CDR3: TGTGCCAGCAGCCAGGACAGGGTGTCCGAGCAGTACTTC. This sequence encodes CASSQDRVSEQYF.

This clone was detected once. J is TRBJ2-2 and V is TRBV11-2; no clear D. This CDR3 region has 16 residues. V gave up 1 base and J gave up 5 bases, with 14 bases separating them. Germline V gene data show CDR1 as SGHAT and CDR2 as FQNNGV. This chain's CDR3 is CASSLGGQIRTGELFF. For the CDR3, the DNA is TGTGCCAGCAGCTTAGGAGGCCAGATAAGAACCGGGGAGCTGTTTTTT.

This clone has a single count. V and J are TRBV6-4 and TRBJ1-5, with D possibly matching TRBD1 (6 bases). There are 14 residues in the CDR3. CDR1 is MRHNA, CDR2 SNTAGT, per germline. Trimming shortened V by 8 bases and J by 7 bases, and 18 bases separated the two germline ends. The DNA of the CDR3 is TGTGCCAGCGTAATACAGGGCAGAGTGCAGCCCCAGCATTTT. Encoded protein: CASVIQGRVQPQHF.

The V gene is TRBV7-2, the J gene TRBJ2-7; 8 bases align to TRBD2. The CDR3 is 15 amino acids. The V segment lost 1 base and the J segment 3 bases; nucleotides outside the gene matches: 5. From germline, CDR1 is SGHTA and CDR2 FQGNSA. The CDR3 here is CASSLVGGGNYEQYF. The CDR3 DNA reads TGTGCCAGCAGCTTAGTCGGCGGGGGGAACTACGAGCAGTACTTC. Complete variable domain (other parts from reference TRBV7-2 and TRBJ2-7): GAGVSQSPSNKVTEKGKDVELRCDPISGHTALYWYRQSLGQGLEFLIYFQGNSAPDKSGLPSDRFSAERTGGSVSTLTIQRTQQEDSAVYLCASSLVGGGNYEQYFGPGTRLTVT.

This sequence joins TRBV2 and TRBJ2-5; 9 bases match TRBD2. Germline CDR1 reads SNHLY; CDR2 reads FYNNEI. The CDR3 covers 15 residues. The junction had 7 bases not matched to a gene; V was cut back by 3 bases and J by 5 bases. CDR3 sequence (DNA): TGTGCCAGCAGTGACGGCGGGGGGGCGGCGGAGACCCAGTACTTC. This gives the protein CASSDGGGAAETQYF.

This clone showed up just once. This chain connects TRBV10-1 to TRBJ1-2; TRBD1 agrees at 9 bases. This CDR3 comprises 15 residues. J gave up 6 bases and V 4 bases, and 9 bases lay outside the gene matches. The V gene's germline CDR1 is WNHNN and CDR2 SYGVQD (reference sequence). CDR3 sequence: CASSVGDRDSDGYTF. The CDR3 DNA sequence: TGCGCCAGCAGTGTTGGGGACAGGGATTCAGATGGCTACACCTTC.

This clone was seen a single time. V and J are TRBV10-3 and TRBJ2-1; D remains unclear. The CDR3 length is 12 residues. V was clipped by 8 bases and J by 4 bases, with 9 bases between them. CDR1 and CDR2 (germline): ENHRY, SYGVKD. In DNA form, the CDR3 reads TGTGCCATCTCTGGCGTTTACAATGAGCAGTTCTTC. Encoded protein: CAISGVYNEQFF.

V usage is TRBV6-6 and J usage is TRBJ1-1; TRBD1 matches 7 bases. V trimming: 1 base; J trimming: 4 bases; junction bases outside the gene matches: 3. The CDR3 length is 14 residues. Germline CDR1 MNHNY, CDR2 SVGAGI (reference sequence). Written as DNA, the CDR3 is TGTGCCAGCAGTTACTTACAGGGGTTCACTGAAGCTTTCTTT. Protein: CASSYLQGFTEAFF.

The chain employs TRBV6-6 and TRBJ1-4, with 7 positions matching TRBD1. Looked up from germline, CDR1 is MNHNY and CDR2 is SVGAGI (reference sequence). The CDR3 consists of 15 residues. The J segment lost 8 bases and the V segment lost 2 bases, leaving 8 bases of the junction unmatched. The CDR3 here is CASSYRAAGGEKLFF. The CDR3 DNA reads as TGTGCCAGCAGTTACCGTGCCGCAGGGGGAGAAAAACTGTTTTTT.

The CDR3 loop reads CASSSKTVNTEAFF. The CDR3 bases are TGTGCCAGCAGCTCAAAGACAGTGAACACTGAAGCTTTCTTT. V usage is TRBV5-4 and J usage is TRBJ1-1, with D possibly matching TRBD1 (5 bases). Trimming cost V 3 bases and J 0 bases, with 9 bases left between them. Per germline, CDR1 SGHNT and CDR2 YYREEE (reference sequence). This CDR3 is 14 amino acids long.

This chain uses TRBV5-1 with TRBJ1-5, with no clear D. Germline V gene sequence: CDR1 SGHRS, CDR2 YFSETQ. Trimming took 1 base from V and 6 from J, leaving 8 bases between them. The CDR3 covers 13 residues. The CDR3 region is CASSLRPTQPQHF. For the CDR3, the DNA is TGCGCCAGCAGCTTGAGACCCACTCAGCCCCAGCATTTT.

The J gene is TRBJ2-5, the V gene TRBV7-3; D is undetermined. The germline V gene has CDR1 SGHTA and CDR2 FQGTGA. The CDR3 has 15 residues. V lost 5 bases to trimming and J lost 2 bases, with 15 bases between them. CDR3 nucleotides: TGTGCCAGCAGCCCGGCTGGGTTCTCACAAGAGACCCAGTACTTC. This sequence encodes CASSPAGFSQETQYF.